Listed below are T cell receptor beta chains from one sample, sequenced in a study of CD8 T cells in ankylosing spondylitis. One entry per CDR3 protein results from TCRdb running MiXCR on the 5' RACE reads. The top ten hold 14% to 15% of the sample, which has 250,000 to 350,000 distinct CDR3 sequences, 7.5% to 9% seen once. The specimen sequenced was blood, either unsorted or a sorted T cell fraction (not recorded which). The receptors shown here come from a male donor with ankylosing spondylitis. The CDR3 runs from the conserved cysteine through the conserved F or W. D genes are given only for firm matches. Not all rows give a size; the values are once, few, many and, for expanded clones, a class.

TRBV7-8	-	TRBJ1-1	-	13	TGTGCCAGCAGCTTAGCGGGGGACATTGAAGCTTTCTTT	CASSLAGDIEAFF
TRBV29-1	many	TRBJ2-1	-	12	TGCAGCGTTGACCACAGGGTGAGTGAGCAGTTCTTC	CSVDHRVSEQFF
TRBV7-9	many	TRBJ1-4	-	12	TGTGCCAGCAGCTTAGATTACGAAAAACTGTTTTTT	CASSLDYEKLFF
TRBV5-1	many	TRBJ2-1	TRBD2	17	TGCGCCAGCAGCTTGGTCCCTAGCGGGAGCTCCTACAATGAGCAGTTCTTC	CASSLVPSGSSYNEQFF
TRBV7-2	-	TRBJ1-1	-	13	TGTGCCAGCAGCGCCATGCTGAACACTGAAGCTTTCTTT	CASSAMLNTEAFF
TRBV29-1	few	TRBJ2-3	TRBD2	15	TGCAGCGCCCTAATGGCGGGAGGTAACACAGATACGCAGTATTTT	CSALMAGGNTDTQYF
TRBV5-1	few	TRBJ2-3	-	15	TGCGCCAGCTCAAGGGGAGCCGTTAGCACAGATACGCAGTATTTT	CASSRGAVSTDTQYF
TRBV11-2	many	TRBJ2-1	-	17	TGTGCCAGCAGCCCGAGGCGTGGTGGCGAGGAGGGCAATGAGCAGTTCTTC	CASSPRRGGEEGNEQFF
TRBV5-1	many	TRBJ1-2	-	14	TGCGCCAGCAGCTTGGAGACAGGTCTCTATGGCTACACCTTC	CASSLETGLYGYTF
TRBV7-2	-	TRBJ2-6	-	17	TGTGCCAGCAGCTTACGGGGGACCATCTCTGGGGCCAACGTCCTGACTTTC	CASSLRGTISGANVLTF
TRBV5-1	few	TRBJ1-3	-	15	TGCGCCAGCAGCACTCAAGGGAGCTCTGGAAACACCATATATTTT	CASSTQGSSGNTIYF
TRBV29-1	few	TRBJ1-4	-	15	TGCAGCGTTGGAGTTACAGAACAATATAATGAAAAACTGTTTTTT	CSVGVTEQYNEKLFF
TRBV27	-	TRBJ2-7	-	13	TGTGCCAGCAGCTGGAGCCTCTCCTACGAGCAGTACTTC	CASSWSLSYEQYF
TRBV6-1	few	TRBJ2-7	-	13	TGTGCAATATATCCGCCGCCCCGGTACGAGCAGTACTTC	CAIYPPPRYEQYF
TRBV10-3	many	TRBJ1-1	-	14	TGTGCCATCAAGGCGGAGGGGATGAACACTGAAGCTTTCTTT	CAIKAEGMNTEAFF
TRBV7-9	-	TRBJ2-3	-	16	TGTGCCAGCAGCTCAAGAGTCAGGGGTCCCACAGATACGCAGTATTTT	CASSSRVRGPTDTQYF
TRBV11-2	-	TRBJ2-7	-	17	TGTGCCAGCAGCTCGCCAACCCCGACAGTTTTGTCCCACGAGCAGTACTTC	CASSSPTPTVLSHEQYF
TRBV12-3/TRBV12-4	many	TRBJ2-7	TRBD2	16	TGTGCCAGCAGTCAGGGACTAGCGGGAGGGTACTACGAGCAGTACTTC	CASSQGLAGGYYEQYF
TRBV5-1	few	TRBJ2-1	TRBD2	14	TGCGCCAGCAGCTGGGATCTAGCGGAAAATGAGCAGTTCTTC	CASSWDLAENEQFF
TRBV15	few	TRBJ2-1	TRBD2	15	TGTGCCACCAGCAGAGATCGACTAGCGGGGGGGGAGCAGTTCTTC	CATSRDRLAGGEQFF
TRBV29-1	few	TRBJ2-5	TRBD1	13	TGCAGCGGCCGGGACAGGACGATAGAGACCCAGTACTTC	CSGRDRTIETQYF
TRBV29-1	many	TRBJ2-1	TRBD1	14	TGCAGCGTGGCGGGACAGGGCATGGGGAATGAGCAGTTCTTC	CSVAGQGMGNEQFF
TRBV5-1	few	TRBJ1-6	-	15	TGCGCCAGCAGCTTAGGTTCGGGCACGGATTCACCCCTCCACTTT	CASSLGSGTDSPLHF
TRBV29-1	few	TRBJ2-3	-	14	TGCAGCGTTGAAGTACGACTAGGGGGGGATACGCAGTATTTT	CSVEVRLGGDTQYF
TRBV5-5	many	TRBJ2-3	-	15	TGTGCCAGCACCTCTGCTGGGCAGGTGGCAGATACGCAGTATTTT	CASTSAGQVADTQYF
TRBV6-2/TRBV6-3	-	TRBJ2-3	-	14	TGTGCCAGCAGTTACCTCGATAGTACTGATACGCAGTATTTT	CASSYLDSTDTQYF
TRBV4-3	-	TRBJ2-3	-	13	TGCGCCAGCAGGGGCGTTTTACAAGATACGCAGTATTTT	CASRGVLQDTQYF
TRBV3-1	many	TRBJ1-5	-	13	TGTGCCAGCAGCAGGGGGGAGTATCAGCCCCAGCATTTT	CASSRGEYQPQHF
TRBV5-1	few	TRBJ2-7	-	15	TGCGCCAGCAGCTTGAATTCGGGAGTGTCCTACGAGCAGTACTTC	CASSLNSGVSYEQYF
TRBV20-1	many	TRBJ2-2	TRBD2	16	TGCAGTGCTATGTCCGGACTAGCGGGGGACACCGGGGAGCTGTTTTTT	CSAMSGLAGDTGELFF
TRBV2	few	TRBJ2-7	TRBD2	13	TGTGCCAGCACACCGGGACTATTCTACGAGCAGTACTTC	CASTPGLFYEQYF
TRBV5-1	few	TRBJ2-7	-	16	TGCGCCAGCAGCTTTACGGGGGGCGTAAGTTCCTACGAGCAGTACTTC	CASSFTGGVSSYEQYF
TRBV5-1	-	TRBJ1-2	TRBD1	15	TGCGCCAGCAGCTCCTCTGGACAGGGCTACTATGGCTACACCTTC	CASSSSGQGYYGYTF
TRBV20-1	few	TRBJ2-2	-	12	TGCGCCCAACCCGCGAACACCGGGGAGCTGTTTTTT	CAQPANTGELFF
TRBV6-5	-	TRBJ2-5	-	15	TGTGCCAGCAGTTACAACGGACCGCCCCAAGAGACCCAGTACTTC	CASSYNGPPQETQYF
TRBV20-1	once	TRBJ2-1	TRBD2	15	TGCAGTGCTAGGGATAGTGGGAGGGCCCTCAATGAGCAGTTCTTC	CSARDSGRALNEQFF
TRBV12-3/TRBV12-4	many	TRBJ2-1	TRBD1	15	TGTGCCAGCAGTTTGGGGACAGGGAGATGGAATGAGCAGTTCTTC	CASSLGTGRWNEQFF
TRBV28	-	TRBJ2-1	TRBD2	17	TGTGCCAGCAGTTTTGCGAGACTAGCGGGAGTACGTGATGAGCAGTTCTTC	CASSFARLAGVRDEQFF
TRBV7-8	many	TRBJ2-2	-	14	TGTGCCAGCAGCTTATTTGCGGCGACCGGGGAGCTGTTTTTT	CASSLFAATGELFF
TRBV29-1	many	TRBJ2-5	-	12	TGCAGCGTTACTCTAAGCCGAGAGACCCAGTACTTC	CSVTLSRETQYF
TRBV7-3	-	TRBJ2-1	TRBD2	14	TGTGCCAGCAGCGGTACTAGCGGGAAAAATGAGCAGTTCTTC	CASSGTSGKNEQFF
TRBV18	-	TRBJ2-2	-	14	TGTGCCAGCTCAGTGCGGGGCGCCGACGGGGAGCTGTTTTTT	CASSVRGADGELFF
TRBV28	few	TRBJ1-1	-	14	TGTGCCAGCAGTCCCCCCAGGGAGGGCACTGAAGCTTTCTTT	CASSPPREGTEAFF
TRBV30	-	TRBJ2-3	-	12	TGTGCCTGGAGTGCCCAGGAAGATACGCAGTATTTT	CAWSAQEDTQYF
TRBV4-1	many	TRBJ2-1	-	15	TGCGCCAGCAGCCTTCGACACCTACCCTACAATGAGCAGTTCTTC	CASSLRHLPYNEQFF
TRBV7-9	many	TRBJ2-7	TRBD1	13	TGTGCCAGCAGCAGGACAGGGACTTACGAGCAGTACTTC	CASSRTGTYEQYF
TRBV5-4	few	TRBJ2-5	TRBD2	15	TGTGCCAGCAGCTTGGACCTAGCGGGTCAGGAGACCCAGTACTTC	CASSLDLAGQETQYF
TRBV5-1	few	TRBJ2-1	TRBD2	17	TGCGCCAGCAGCTTGGGACTAGCGGAGATCTCCTACAATGAGCAGTTCTTC	CASSLGLAEISYNEQFF
TRBV24-1	many	TRBJ2-1	-	14	TGTGCCACCAGTGAAGCCGCAGACAACAATGAGCAGTTCTTC	CATSEAADNNEQFF
TRBV6-4	few	TRBJ2-2	TRBD2	18	TGTGCCAGCAGTCGACTTGCGGGAGGCTCTACGAACACCGGGGAGCTGTTTTTT	CASSRLAGGSTNTGELFF
TRBV20-1	few	TRBJ1-6	-	13	TGCAGTGCGTGGACAGACCCTAATTCACCCCTCCACTTT	CSAWTDPNSPLHF
TRBV5-5	-	TRBJ2-1	TRBD2	16	TGTGCCAGCAGCTCTAGACTAGCGCGCTCCTACAATGAGCAGTTCTTC	CASSSRLARSYNEQFF
TRBV29-1	many	TRBJ1-1	-	15	TGCAGCGTTGAAAACCGGGGAAGATGGAACACTGAAGCTTTCTTT	CSVENRGRWNTEAFF
TRBV9	few	TRBJ2-5	-	15	TGTGCCAGCAGCGTGACCGGGACCGTCGGAGAGACCCAGTACTTC	CASSVTGTVGETQYF
TRBV30	many	TRBJ2-3	-	13	TGTGCCTGGAGGGCCAGTAGCACAGATACGCAGTATTTT	CAWRASSTDTQYF